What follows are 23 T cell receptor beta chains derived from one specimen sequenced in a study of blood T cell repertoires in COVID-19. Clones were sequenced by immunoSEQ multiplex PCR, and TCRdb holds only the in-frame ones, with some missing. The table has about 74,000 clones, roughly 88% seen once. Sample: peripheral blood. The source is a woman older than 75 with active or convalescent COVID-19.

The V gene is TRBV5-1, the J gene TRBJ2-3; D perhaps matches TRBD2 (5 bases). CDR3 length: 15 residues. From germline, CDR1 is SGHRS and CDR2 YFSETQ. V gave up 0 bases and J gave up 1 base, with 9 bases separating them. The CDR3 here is CASSLEADGTDTQYF. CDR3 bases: TGCGCCAGCAGCTTGGAAGCGGATGGCACAGATACGCAGTATTTT.

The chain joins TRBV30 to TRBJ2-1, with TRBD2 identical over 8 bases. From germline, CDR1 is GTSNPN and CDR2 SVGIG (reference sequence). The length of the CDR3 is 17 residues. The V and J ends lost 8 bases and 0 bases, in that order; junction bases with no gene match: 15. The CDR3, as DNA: TGTGCCAGACCGCGACCCCTTACTAGCGGCTCCTACAATGAGCAGTTCTTC. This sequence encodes CARPRPLTSGSYNEQFF.

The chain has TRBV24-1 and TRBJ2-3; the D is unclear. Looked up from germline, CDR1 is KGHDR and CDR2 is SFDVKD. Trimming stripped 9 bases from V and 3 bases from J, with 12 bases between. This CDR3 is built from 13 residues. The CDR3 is CATRYSETDTQYF. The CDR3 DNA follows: TGTGCCACCCGCTACTCCGAAACAGATACGCAGTATTTT.

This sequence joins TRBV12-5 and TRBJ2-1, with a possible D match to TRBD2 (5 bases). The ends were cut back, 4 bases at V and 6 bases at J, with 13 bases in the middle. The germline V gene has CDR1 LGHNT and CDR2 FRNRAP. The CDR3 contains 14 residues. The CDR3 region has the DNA TGTGCTAGTGGTTCCCTCATTCGGGGCAATGAGCAGTTCTTC. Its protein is CASGSLIRGNEQFF.

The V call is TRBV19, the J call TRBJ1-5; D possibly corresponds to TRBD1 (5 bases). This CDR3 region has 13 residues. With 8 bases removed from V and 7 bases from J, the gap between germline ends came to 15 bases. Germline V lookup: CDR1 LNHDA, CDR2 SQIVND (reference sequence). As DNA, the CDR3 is TGTGCCAGTCGTGGGGCATTGGGGCAGCCCCAGCATTTT. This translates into CASRGALGQPQHF.

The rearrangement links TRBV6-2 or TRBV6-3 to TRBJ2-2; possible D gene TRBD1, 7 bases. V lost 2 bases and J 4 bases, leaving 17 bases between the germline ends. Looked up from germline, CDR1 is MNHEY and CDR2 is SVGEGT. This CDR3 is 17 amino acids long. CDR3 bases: TGTGCCAGCAGTTACGACGAGAGACAGGGAGGCACCGGGGAGCTGTTTTTT. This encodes CASSYDERQGGTGELFF.

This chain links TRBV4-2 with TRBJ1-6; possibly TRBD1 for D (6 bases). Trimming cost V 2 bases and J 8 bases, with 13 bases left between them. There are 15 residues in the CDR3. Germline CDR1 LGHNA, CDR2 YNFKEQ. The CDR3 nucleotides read TGTGCCAGCAGCCAAACCGGGGGGGGCGATTCACCCCTCCACTTT. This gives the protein CASSQTGGGDSPLHF.

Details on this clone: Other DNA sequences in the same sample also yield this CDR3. The CDR3 DNA reads as TGTGCCAGTAGTATCTCAGGGACTAATGAAAAACTGTTTTTT. Translating it yields CASSISGTNEKLFF. The chain employs TRBV19 and TRBJ1-4; maybe TRBD1 (5 bases). Germline CDR1 reads LNHDA; CDR2 reads SQIVND (reference sequence). Trimming removed 3 bases at V and 2 bases at J, with 7 bases between. The CDR3 is 14 residues long. The full variable domain, with the rest looked up from reference TRBV19 and TRBJ1-4, is DGGITQSPKYLFRKEGQNVTLSCEQNLNHDAMYWYRQDPGQGLRLIYYSQIVNDFQKGDIAEGYSVSREKKESFPLTVTSAQKNPTAFYLCASSISGTNEKLFFGSGTQLSVL.

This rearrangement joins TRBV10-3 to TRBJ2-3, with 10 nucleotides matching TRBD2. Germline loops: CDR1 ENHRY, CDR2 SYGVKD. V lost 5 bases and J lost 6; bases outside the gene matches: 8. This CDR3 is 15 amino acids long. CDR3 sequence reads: CAISPTSGLGDTQYF. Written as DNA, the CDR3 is TGTGCCATCAGTCCGACTAGCGGGCTGGGGGATACGCAGTATTTT.

The CDR3 here is CASKRGSNEKLFF. The CDR3 DNA sequence: TGTGCCAGCAAGAGGGGGTCTAATGAAAAACTGTTTTTT. This chain links TRBV7-9 with TRBJ1-4; D might be TRBD1 (6 bases). The V end was cut by 7 bases, the J end by 3 bases, with 9 bases between. This CDR3 spans 13 amino acids. The germline gives CDR1 SEHNR, CDR2 FQNEAQ (reference sequence).

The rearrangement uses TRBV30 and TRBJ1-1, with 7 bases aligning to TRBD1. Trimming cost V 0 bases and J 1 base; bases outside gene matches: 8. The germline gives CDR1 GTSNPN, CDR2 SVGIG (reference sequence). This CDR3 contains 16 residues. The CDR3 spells CAWSVMRGQKNTEAFF. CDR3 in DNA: TGTGCCTGGAGTGTAATGAGGGGACAGAAGAACACTGAAGCTTTCTTT.

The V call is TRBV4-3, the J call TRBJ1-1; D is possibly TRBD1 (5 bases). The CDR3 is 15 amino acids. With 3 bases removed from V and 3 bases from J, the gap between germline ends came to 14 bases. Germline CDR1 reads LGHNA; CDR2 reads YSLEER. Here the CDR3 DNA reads TGCGCCAGCAGCCAGTCTCTGGGGGGTGACACTGAAGCTTTCTTT. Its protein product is CASSQSLGGDTEAFF.

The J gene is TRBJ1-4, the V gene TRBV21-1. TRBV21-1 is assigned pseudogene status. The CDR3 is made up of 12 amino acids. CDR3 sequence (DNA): TGTGCCAGCAGCGCTACGATTGAAAAACTGTTTTTT. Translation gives CASSATIEKLFF.

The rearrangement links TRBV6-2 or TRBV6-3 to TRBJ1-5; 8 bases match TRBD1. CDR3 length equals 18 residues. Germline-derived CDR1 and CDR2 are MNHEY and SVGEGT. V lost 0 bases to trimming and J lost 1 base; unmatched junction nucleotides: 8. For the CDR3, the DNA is TGTGCCAGCAGTTACTCTCCTGGACAGGGTAGAAGCAATCAGCCCCAGCATTTT. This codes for CASSYSPGQGRSNQPQHF.

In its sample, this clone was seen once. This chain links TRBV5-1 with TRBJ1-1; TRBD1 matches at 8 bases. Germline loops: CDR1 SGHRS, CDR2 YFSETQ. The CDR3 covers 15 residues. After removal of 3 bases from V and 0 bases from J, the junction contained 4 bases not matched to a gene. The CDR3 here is CASSWGDRMNTEAFF. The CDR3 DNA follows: TGCGCCAGCAGCTGGGGGGACAGGATGAACACTGAAGCTTTCTTT.

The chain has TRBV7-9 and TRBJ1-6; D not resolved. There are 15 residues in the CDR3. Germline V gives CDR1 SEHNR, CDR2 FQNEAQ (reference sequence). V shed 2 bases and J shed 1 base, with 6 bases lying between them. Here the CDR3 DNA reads TGTGCCAGCAGCTTACGAGGTTCCTATAATTCACCCCTCCACTTT. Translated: CASSLRGSYNSPLHF.

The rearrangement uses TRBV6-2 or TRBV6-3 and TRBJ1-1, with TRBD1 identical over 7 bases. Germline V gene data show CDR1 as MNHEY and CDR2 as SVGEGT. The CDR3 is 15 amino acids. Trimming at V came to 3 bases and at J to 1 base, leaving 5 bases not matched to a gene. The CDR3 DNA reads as TGTGCCAGCAGTTATCCTACAGGGGCGAACACTGAAGCTTTCTTT. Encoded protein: CASSYPTGANTEAFF.

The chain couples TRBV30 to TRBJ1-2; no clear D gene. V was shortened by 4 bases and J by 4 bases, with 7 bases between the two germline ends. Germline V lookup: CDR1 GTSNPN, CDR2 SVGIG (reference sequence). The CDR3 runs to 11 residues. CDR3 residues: CAWTPLYGYTF. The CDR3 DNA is TGTGCCTGGACACCACTCTATGGCTACACCTTC.

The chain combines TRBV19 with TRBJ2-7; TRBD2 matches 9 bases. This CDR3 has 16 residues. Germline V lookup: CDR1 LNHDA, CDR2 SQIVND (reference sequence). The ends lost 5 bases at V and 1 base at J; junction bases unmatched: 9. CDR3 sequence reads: CASSSWGTSGSYEQYF. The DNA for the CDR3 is TGTGCCAGTAGTTCCTGGGGAACTAGCGGGTCCTACGAGCAGTACTTC.

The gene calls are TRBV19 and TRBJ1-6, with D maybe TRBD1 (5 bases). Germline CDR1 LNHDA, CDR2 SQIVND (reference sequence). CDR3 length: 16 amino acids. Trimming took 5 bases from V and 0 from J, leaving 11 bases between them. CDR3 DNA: TGTGCCAGTAGTGGGGCCAGAGTCTCCTATAATTCACCCCTCCACTTT. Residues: CASSGARVSYNSPLHF.

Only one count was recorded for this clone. The CDR3 loop reads CASTLTGYTEAFF. For the CDR3, the DNA is TGTGCCAGCACCTTGACAGGGTATACTGAAGCTTTCTTT. The genes are TRBV12-3 or TRBV12-4 and TRBJ1-1, with TRBD1 matching 7 bases. V was pared by 7 bases and J by 5 bases, with 7 bases of the junction left unmatched. This CDR3 has 13 residues.

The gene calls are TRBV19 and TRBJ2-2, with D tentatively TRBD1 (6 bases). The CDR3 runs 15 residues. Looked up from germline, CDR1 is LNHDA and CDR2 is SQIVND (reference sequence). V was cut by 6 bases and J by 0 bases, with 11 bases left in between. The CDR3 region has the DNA TGTGCCAGTAGCCGGCGGACAGCGAACACCGGGGAGCTGTTTTTT. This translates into CASSRRTANTGELFF.

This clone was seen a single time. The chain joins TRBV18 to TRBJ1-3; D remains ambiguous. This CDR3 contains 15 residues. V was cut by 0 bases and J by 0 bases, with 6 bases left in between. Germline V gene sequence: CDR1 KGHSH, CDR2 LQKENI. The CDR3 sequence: CASSPPSLSGNTIYF. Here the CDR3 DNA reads TGTGCCAGCTCACCACCGTCCCTCTCTGGAAACACCATATATTTT.